These 5 T cell receptor beta chains were sequenced from one sample in a study of blood T cells in healthy people across ages. Alongside a J-beta primer mix, a sample-barcoded 5' primer served in a second PCR lasting about 7 to 12 cycles. TCRdb recomputed calls from the 5' RACE reads with MiXCR, one row per CDR3 protein. The table includes 780,000 or so distinct CDR3 sequences, roughly 50% detected once. The specimen was blood. These receptors all come from an elderly man in good health.

A few counts support this clonotype. This CDR3 is CASSSSGGAVRGEQYF. CDR3 sequence (DNA): TGCGCCAGCAGCTCCTCGGGGGGGGCGGTGAGAGGGGAGCAGTACTTC. The rearrangement links TRBV5-1 to TRBJ2-7; 8 bases line up with TRBD2. Germline V lookup: CDR1 SGHRS, CDR2 YFSETQ. V was clipped by 3 bases and J by 7 bases; unmatched bases: 15. CDR3 size: 16 residues.

This chain links TRBV3-1 with TRBJ1-1, with 9 bases matching TRBD1. CDR3 length: 14 residues. Germline CDR1 reads LGHDT; CDR2 reads YNNKEL (reference sequence). The J segment lost 4 bases and the V segment lost 3 bases, leaving 3 bases of the junction unmatched. CDR3 coding DNA: TGTGCCAGCAGCCAGAACAGGGGGCTCACTGAAGCTTTCTTT. Its protein product is CASSQNRGLTEAFF.

The chain combines TRBV6-5 with TRBJ2-1; D gene uncertain. V was pared by 6 bases and J by 8 bases, with 11 bases between. The CDR3 runs to 12 residues. Germline CDR1 reads MNHEY; CDR2 reads SVGAGI. The CDR3, as DNA: TGTGCCAGCAGCCCAGGTTCGTATGAGCAGTTCTTC. Residues: CASSPGSYEQFF.

The rearrangement uses TRBV29-1 and TRBJ2-3; 8 bases are a match to TRBD1. Looked up from germline, CDR1 is SQVTM and CDR2 is ANQGSEA. V trimming: 1 base; J trimming: 14 bases; junction bases outside the gene matches: 8. CDR3 length: 12 amino acids. The CDR3 loop is CSVEAGGKDAYF. CDR3 nucleotides: TGCAGCGTTGAAGCAGGGGGCAAGGACGCGTATTTT.

This chain links TRBV5-5 with TRBJ2-5; no clear D gene. Germline lookup yields CDR1 SGHKS and CDR2 YYEKEE (reference sequence). Trimming took 0 bases from V and 4 from J, leaving 7 bases between them. The CDR3 consists of 13 residues. The CDR3 sequence is CASSLGPTETQYF. In DNA, the CDR3 is TGTGCCAGCAGCTTGGGTCCCACAGAGACCCAGTACTTC.